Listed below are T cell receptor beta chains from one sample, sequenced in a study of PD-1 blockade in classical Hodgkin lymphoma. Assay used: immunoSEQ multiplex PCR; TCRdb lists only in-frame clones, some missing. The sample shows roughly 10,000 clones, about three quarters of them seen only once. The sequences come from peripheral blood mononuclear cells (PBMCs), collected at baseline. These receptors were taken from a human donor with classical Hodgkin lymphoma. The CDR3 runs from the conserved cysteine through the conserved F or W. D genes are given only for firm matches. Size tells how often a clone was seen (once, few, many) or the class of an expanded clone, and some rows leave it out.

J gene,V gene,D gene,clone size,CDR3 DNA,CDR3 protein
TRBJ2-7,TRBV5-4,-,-,TGTGCCAGCAGCTCGGGAACCGCAGGGTACGAGCAGTACTTC,CASSSGTAGYEQYF
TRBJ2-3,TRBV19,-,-,TGTGCCAGTAGTAACTATCCAGGCATTACTAGCACAGATACGCAGTATTTT,CASSNYPGITSTDTQYF
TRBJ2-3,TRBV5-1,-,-,TGCGCCAGCAGCTTGGGGCGGGGACCTGCTGGCGCAGATACGCAGTATTTT,CASSLGRGPAGADTQYF
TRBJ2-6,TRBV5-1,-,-,TGCGCCAGCAGCTTGGAGAGGAGGTCTGGCACACCCTCTGGGGCCAACGTCCTGACTTTC,CASSLERRSGTPSGANVLTF
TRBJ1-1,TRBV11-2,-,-,TGTGCCAGCAGCTTTGGGGAAGGAGGCTTGACTGAAGCTTTCTTT,CASSFGEGGLTEAFF
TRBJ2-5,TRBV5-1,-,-,TGCGCCAGCAGCTCGCAAGAGACCCAGTACTTC,CASSSQETQYF
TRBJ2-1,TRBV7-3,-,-,TGTGCCAGCAGCTCTCTCGGGGGGCGCAATGAGCAGTTCTTC,CASSSLGGRNEQFF
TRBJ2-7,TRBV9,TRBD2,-,TGTGCCAGCAGCCCCCGGACTAGCGGGGGGCCGGGTGGAGAGCAGTACTTC,CASSPRTSGGPGGEQYF
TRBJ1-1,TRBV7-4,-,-,TGTGCCAGCAGCCCTGGGGGCATCTCTGAAGCTTTCTTT,CASSPGGISEAFF
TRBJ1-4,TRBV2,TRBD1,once,TGTGCCAGCGCGCGGGACAGGGGACATAATGAAAAACTGTTTTTT,CASARDRGHNEKLFF
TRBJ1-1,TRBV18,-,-,TGTGCCAGCTCACCTCCGGGCAACACTGAAGCTTTCTTT,CASSPPGNTEAFF
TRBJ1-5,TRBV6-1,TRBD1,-,TGTGCCAGCAGTGAAGCCCTCACAGGGGGGCCCCAGCATTTT,CASSEALTGGPQHF
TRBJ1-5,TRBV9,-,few,TGTGCCAGCAGCGGGACGTTGTCTTATAGCAATCAGCCCCAGCATTTT,CASSGTLSYSNQPQHF
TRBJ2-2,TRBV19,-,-,TGTGCCACCCAGGACAGAACCTACACCGGGGAGCTGTTTTTT,CATQDRTYTGELFF
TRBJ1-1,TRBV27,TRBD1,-,TGTGCCAGCAGTTTTCGGACAGGGTCTGAAGCTTTCTTT,CASSFRTGSEAFF
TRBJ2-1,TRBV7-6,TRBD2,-,TGTGCCAGCAGCTTCCCGGGGACTAGCGGGGGGGCGATGTTCTTC,CASSFPGTSGGAMFF
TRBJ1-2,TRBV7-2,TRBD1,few,TGTGCCAGCATACATGGGAACAGGGGGCAGAACTATGGCTACACCTTC,CASIHGNRGQNYGYTF
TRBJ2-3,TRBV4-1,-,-,TGCGCCAGCAGCCAGACGGGGTCAGATACGCAGTATTTT,CASSQTGSDTQYF
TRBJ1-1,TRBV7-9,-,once,TGTGCCAGCAGCGAGGACTGGGGTGAAGCTTTCTTT,CASSEDWGEAFF
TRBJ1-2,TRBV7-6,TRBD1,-,TGTGCCAGCAGCCCAGGACAGGGGGCACTAGGCTACACCTTC,CASSPGQGALGYTF
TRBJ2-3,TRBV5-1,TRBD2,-,TGCGCCAGCAGCCGCGAACCTCTAGCGGGGGAAGATACGCAGTATTTT,CASSREPLAGEDTQYF
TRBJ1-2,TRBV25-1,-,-,TGTGCCAGCAGTGAATTACCCGAAACGTATGGCTACACCTTC,CASSELPETYGYTF
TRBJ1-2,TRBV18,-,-,TGTGCCAGCTCACCGGGGGGTAGCTATGGCTACACCTTC,CASSPGGSYGYTF
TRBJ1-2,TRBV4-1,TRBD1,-,TGCGCCAGCAGCCAAGTACAGGGGACCGCTAACTATGGCTACACCTTC,CASSQVQGTANYGYTF
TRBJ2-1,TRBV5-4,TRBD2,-,TGTGCCAGCAGCATCTTACTAGCGGGGGGGCCGGGTGAGCAGTTCTTC,CASSILLAGGPGEQFF
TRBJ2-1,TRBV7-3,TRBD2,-,TGTGCCAGCAGCCCACTAGCGGGGGCTTACAATGAGCAGTTCTTC,CASSPLAGAYNEQFF
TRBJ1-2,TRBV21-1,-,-,TGTGCCAGCAGCAAAGAGTCCGAAGGGCGGTCCTATGGCTACACCTTC,CASSKESEGRSYGYTF
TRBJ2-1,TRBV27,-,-,TGTGCCAGCAGTGTTGCGGGACCCACCTACAATGAGCAGTTCTTC,CASSVAGPTYNEQFF
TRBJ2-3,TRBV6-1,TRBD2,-,TGTGCCAGCAGTGAAGCGGCTAGCGGGGGGGCCGGAGATACGCAGTATTTT,CASSEAASGGAGDTQYF
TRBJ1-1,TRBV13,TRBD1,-,TGTGCCAGCAGCTTAAGATCAGGGGGGAACACTGAAGCTTTCTTT,CASSLRSGGNTEAFF
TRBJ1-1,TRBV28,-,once,TGTGCCAGTCACTCCGGGGGTACTGAAGCTTTCTTT,CASHSGGTEAFF
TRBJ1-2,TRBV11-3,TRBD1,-,TGTGCCAGCAGTTCCCTGGGACAGGTCGGTGGCTACACCTTC,CASSSLGQVGGYTF
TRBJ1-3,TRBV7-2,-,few,TGTGCCAGCAGCGACGGACGGATTAGAAACACCATATATTTT,CASSDGRIRNTIYF
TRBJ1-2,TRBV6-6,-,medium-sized,TGTGCCAGCAGTTACTCGGGTTGGGATGGGGGCTACACCTTC,CASSYSGWDGGYTF
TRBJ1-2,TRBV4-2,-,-,TGTGCCAGCAGCCAAGATAGGTTGGGAAACTATGGCTACACCTTC,CASSQDRLGNYGYTF
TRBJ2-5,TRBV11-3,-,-,TGTGCCAGCAGCTACCGTCCGGGAGAGACCCAGTACTTC,CASSYRPGETQYF
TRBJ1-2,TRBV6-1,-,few,TGTGCCAGCAGTGAACAGTTCAACTATGGCTACACCTTC,CASSEQFNYGYTF
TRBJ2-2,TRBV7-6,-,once,TGTGCCAGCAGCTTAGGAATAGGGGCGGCACCCGGTACCGGGGAGCTGTTTTTT,CASSLGIGAAPGTGELFF
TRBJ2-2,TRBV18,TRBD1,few,TGTGCCAGCTCACCGCAGGGGGCAAGTAACACCGGGGAGCTGTTTTTT,CASSPQGASNTGELFF
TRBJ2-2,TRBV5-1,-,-,TGCGCCAGCAGCTTCGGAGGGGTCAGCGGGGAGCTGTTTTTT,CASSFGGVSGELFF
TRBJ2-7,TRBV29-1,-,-,TGCAGCGTTGAGACACAGGAGGGGGTCTACGAGCAGTACTTC,CSVETQEGVYEQYF
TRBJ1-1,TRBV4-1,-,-,TGCGCCAGCAGCCAACAGGACCGCCCCCTCTCTGAAGCTTTCTTT,CASSQQDRPLSEAFF
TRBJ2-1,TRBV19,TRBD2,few,TGTGCCAGTACCCCAAGTAGCGGGGGTAGCTATGAGCAGTTCTTC,CASTPSSGGSYEQFF
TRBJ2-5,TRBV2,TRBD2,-,TGTGCCAGCAGTTTGGGACTAGGGGAGACCCAGTACTTC,CASSLGLGETQYF
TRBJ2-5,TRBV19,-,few,TGTGCCAGTAGAGTAACAGGGTGGGCACAAGAGACCCAGTACTTC,CASRVTGWAQETQYF
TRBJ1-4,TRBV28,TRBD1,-,TGTGCCAGCAGCCCGGACAGGGTCGCTGAAAAACTGTTTTTT,CASSPDRVAEKLFF
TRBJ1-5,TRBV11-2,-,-,TGTGCCAGCAGCAAGTCCCACGCAACTCAGCCCCAGCATTTT,CASSKSHATQPQHF
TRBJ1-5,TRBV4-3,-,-,TGCGCCAGCAGCCCCAACGCGGGGGGAGGGTACAATCAGCCCCAGCATTTT,CASSPNAGGGYNQPQHF